The 14 T cell receptor beta chains below all came from one sample that was sequenced in a study of shared clonotypes between healthy human individuals. TCRdb's copy holds only in-frame clones and misses some; the assay was immunoSEQ multiplex PCR. The data hold more than 2,000,000 clones, with just over 90% observed a single time. Sequencing was performed on naive CD4+ T cells from PBMCs. The subset: CD45RA+ positively selected. These receptors were taken from a man between 18 and 35 years old in good health. Some clones in this sample may be carry-over from other donors' samples.

The chain combines TRBV12-5 with TRBJ2-3; D unresolved. Per germline, CDR1 LGHNT and CDR2 FRNRAP. The CDR3 is 14 residues long. V lost 1 base and J lost 2, with 7 bases in between. The CDR3 DNA reads as TGTGCTAGTGGTTTGGGCACCGCCACAGATACGCAGTATTTT. Translated, it gives CASGLGTATDTQYF.

The V gene is TRBV5-1, the J gene TRBJ2-7, with 8 bases that match TRBD2. The CDR3 length is 17 residues. Trimming took 1 base from V and 2 from J; bases not matched to a gene: 11. Germline assignment: CDR1 SGHRS and CDR2 YFSETQ. CDR3 loop: CASSLRSSSGGTYEQYF. The CDR3 nucleotides read TGCGCCAGCAGCTTGCGTTCCTCCAGCGGGGGAACCTACGAGCAGTACTTC.

This sequence joins TRBV6-5 and TRBJ2-1, with 9 nucleotides matching TRBD2. V lost 6 bases to trimming and J lost 11 bases; unmatched junction nucleotides: 8. The V gene's germline CDR1 is MNHEY and CDR2 SVGAGI. CDR3 length: 13 residues. The CDR3 protein is CASRSGGQLKQFF. The DNA of the CDR3 is TGTGCCAGCAGGAGCGGGGGGCAATTGAAGCAGTTCTTC.

Here the CDR3 DNA reads TGCGCCAGTCAGATGACAGGGGCCGAGACCCAGTACTTC. It codes for CASQMTGAETQYF. The chain uses TRBV5-1 and TRBJ2-5, with 8 bases identical to TRBD1. CDR1 and CDR2 from the germline V gene are SGHRS and YFSETQ. Germline trimming cut 8 bases from V and 5 bases from J; bases unmatched to any gene: 8. The CDR3 covers 13 residues. Drawing the rest from reference TRBV5-1 and TRBJ2-5, the complete variable domain is KAGVTQTPRYLIKTRGQQVTLSCSPISGHRSVSWYQQTPGQGLQFLFEYFSETQRNKGNFPGRFSGRQFSNSRSEMNVSTLELGDSALYLCASQMTGAETQYFGPGTRLLVL.

V gene TRBV28 combines with J gene TRBJ1-1; a possible D gene is TRBD1 (5 bases). The germline V and J ends were trimmed by 6 bases and 7 bases, with 9 bases remaining between them. The CDR3 has 11 amino acids. CDR1 is MDHEN, CDR2 SYDVKM, per germline. CDR3 amino acids: CASRRGSEAFF. The CDR3 bases are TGTGCCAGCAGGAGGGGAAGTGAAGCTTTCTTT.

The gene calls are TRBV5-1 and TRBJ2-1; the match to TRBD2 covers 15 bases. Germline V gene lookup returns CDR1 SGHRS and CDR2 YFSETQ. CDR3 length equals 17 residues. The V gene end was trimmed by 4 bases and the J gene end by 9 bases; junction bases not matched to a gene: 11. CDR3 region: CASSQSGLAGGPGEQFF. CDR3 DNA sequence: TGCGCCAGCAGCCAAAGCGGACTAGCGGGAGGGCCCGGTGAGCAGTTCTTC.

The rearrangement joins TRBV21-1 to TRBJ1-1; the listed D gene, TRBD1, was not tested against the DNA. TRBV21-1 is marked as a pseudogene. This CDR3 contains 14 residues. The CDR3 coding sequence is TGTGCCAGGGGAGTCAGGGGAAGAGGGACTGAAGCTTTCTTT. It is translated as CARGVRGRGTEAFF.

This chain uses TRBV15 with TRBJ1-2; a possible D gene is TRBD1 (5 bases). This CDR3 spans 15 amino acids. CDR1 and CDR2 from the germline V gene are LNHNV and YYDKDF (reference sequence). V lost 5 bases to trimming and J lost 8 bases, with 21 bases between them. CDR3 loop: CATSRSVRGVAGYTF. In DNA form, the CDR3 reads TGTGCCACCAGCCGCTCTGTTCGGGGGGTAGCAGGCTACACCTTC.

This sequence joins TRBV19 and TRBJ1-1, with 7 nucleotides matching TRBD1. V shed 6 bases and J 7 bases; nucleotides not matched to a gene: 14. In germline, CDR1 is LNHDA, CDR2 SQIVND (reference sequence). This CDR3 has 15 amino acids. CDR3 in amino acids: CASSDVRTGAIEAFF. The CDR3 bases are TGTGCCAGTAGCGACGTTAGGACAGGCGCTATTGAAGCTTTCTTT.

V is TRBV5-1 and J is TRBJ1-3; D remains ambiguous. V was clipped by 0 bases and J by 1 base, with 11 bases between them. The CDR3 runs to 16 residues. Per germline, CDR1 SGHRS and CDR2 YFSETQ. CDR3 nucleotides: TGCGCCAGCAGCTTGGAGGCCGTTATTTCTGGAAACACCATATATTTT. Protein product: CASSLEAVISGNTIYF.

On this clone itself: The same CDR3 is also encoded by other DNA sequences in this sample. V gene TRBV27 combines with J gene TRBJ1-1, with 7 bases fitting TRBD1. There are 14 residues in the CDR3. V lost 2 bases to trimming and J lost 1 base; unmatched junction nucleotides: 1. From germline, CDR1 is MNHEY and CDR2 SMNVEV (reference sequence). The CDR3 spells CASSLRQGNTEAFF. The CDR3 DNA is TGTGCCAGCAGTTTACGACAGGGGAACACTGAAGCTTTCTTT.

The genes are TRBV28 and TRBJ1-1; TRBD1 is a possible D gene (5 bases). Deletions cut 5 bases from V and 1 base from J, with 17 bases between. Germline CDR1 reads MDHEN; CDR2 reads SYDVKM. The CDR3 totals 16 residues. In DNA form, the CDR3 reads TGTGCCAGCAGTCTCCTTCCGGGACGGGGGAACACTGAAGCTTTCTTT. Protein sequence: CASSLLPGRGNTEAFF.

The chain carries TRBV6-6 and TRBJ1-6; 8 bases match TRBD1. The CDR3 covers 16 residues. Losses at the gene ends were 2 bases for V and 10 bases for J; bases not matched to a gene: 10. Germline-derived CDR1 and CDR2 are MNHNY and SVGAGI (reference sequence). Here the CDR3 reads CASSYGRQGRGSPLHF. In DNA form, the CDR3 reads TGTGCCAGCAGTTACGGAAGACAGGGGCGGGGGTCACCCCTCCACTTT.

The gene calls are TRBV18 and TRBJ1-5; TRBD1 agrees at 9 bases. CDR1 and CDR2 from the germline V gene are KGHSH and LQKENI. The CDR3 loop spans 16 amino acids. J gave up 4 bases and V 3 bases, and 7 bases lay outside the gene matches. The CDR3 reads CASSPGTGYRNQPQHF. In DNA, the CDR3 is TGTGCCAGCTCACCTGGGACAGGGTACCGTAATCAGCCCCAGCATTTT. Variable domain in full (rest from reference TRBV18 and TRBJ1-5): NAGVMQNPRHLVRRRGQEARLRCSPMKGHSHVYWYRQLPEEGLKFMVYLQKENIIDESGMPKERFSAEFPKEGPSILRIQQVVRGDSAAYFCASSPGTGYRNQPQHFGDGTRLSIL.